This TCR beta chain was identified in a study of blood T cell repertoires in COVID-19. As for the study in general: Whether acute or convalescent, the COVID-19 samples came from the United States, Italy and Spain. T cells, B-cell-depleted T cells, or PBMCs supplied cDNA or gDNA.

V dropped 6 bases and J dropped 7; count of bases not matched to a gene: 10. Germline CDR1 MDHEN, CDR2 SYDVKM. The CDR3 extends over 15 amino acids. Per the authors' pipeline: Reference gene primer amplification gave nucleated cell count estimates. Assay: immunoSEQ multiplex PCR; the TCRdb copy retains only in-frame clones and omits some. Clonal size and the V and J genes are those of that table, whereas D and trimming came from the DNA. The data hold approximately 240,000 clones, with just under 85% observed a single time. The chain carries TRBV28 and TRBJ1-4; the match to TRBD1 covers 8 bases. The sequencing sample was made of peripheral blood. The source of this sequence is a woman in her sixties with active or convalescent COVID-19. DNA for the CDR3: TGTGCCAGCAGCTCAAACAGGGGGTATCGTGAAAAACTGTTTTTT. Protein product: CASSSNRGYREKLFF.